A single sample gave rise to the 23 T cell receptor beta chains below, sequenced in a study of blood T cell repertoires in COVID-19 (dated by TCRdb to about 2020). Library preparation used the immunoSEQ multiplex PCR assay. TCRdb limited this immuneACCESS table to in-frame rearrangements with V and J called. A share of clones is missing; checked studies link under half to unresolved V genes, and the rest is unexplained. A total of over 250,000 clones appear in this sample, 85% of them only once. In total, the top ten clones hold 13% of the sample. The sequenced material came from peripheral blood. These receptors originate from a human donor in a cohort sampled during active COVID-19.

The chain has TRBV7-2 and TRBJ1-2; 7 bases agree with TRBD1. This CDR3 is built from 14 residues. With 6 bases clipped from V and 8 bases from J, the junction kept 12 bases outside the gene matches. Germline lookup yields CDR1 SGHTA and CDR2 FQGNSA. CDR3 DNA sequence: TGTGCCAGCAGGAGACCAGGGGGTTTCTGGGGCTACACCTTC. Encoded protein: CASRRPGGFWGYTF.

The gene calls are TRBV27 and TRBJ2-7; TRBD1 aligns across 8 bases. CDR1 and CDR2 (germline): MNHEY, SMNVEV (reference sequence). V lost 7 bases and J lost 7; bases outside the gene matches: 18. The CDR3 length is 16 residues. The CDR3 DNA reads TGTGCCAGCACCGATACTCTACGGACAGGGAAGAAAGAGCAGTACTTC. As protein: CASTDTLRTGKKEQYF.

The genes are TRBV29-1 and TRBJ2-1; 11 bases agree with TRBD1. The junction had 2 bases not matched to a gene; V was cut back by 6 bases and J by 4 bases. The germline gives CDR1 SQVTM, CDR2 ANQGSEA. There are 13 residues in the CDR3. This CDR3 reads CSVGTGGYNEQFF. CDR3 DNA sequence: TGCAGCGTCGGGACAGGGGGATACAATGAGCAGTTCTTC.

The gene calls are TRBV21-1 and TRBJ2-7; the tabulated D call, TRBD1, remains unverified against the DNA. TRBV21-1 is a recognized pseudogene. CDR3 length equals 16 residues. This CDR3 reads CASSKVKGRSSYEQYF. The CDR3 DNA sequence: TGTGCCAGCAGCAAAGTGAAGGGGCGAAGCTCCTACGAGCAGTACTTC.

The chain links TRBV24-1 to TRBJ2-1, with D unresolved. The CDR3 extends over 15 amino acids. Trimming removed 1 base from V and 2 bases from J, with 8 bases in between. The germline V gene has CDR1 KGHDR and CDR2 SFDVKD. CDR3 DNA: TGTGCCACCAGTGATTTCAGCGTGACCTACAATGAGCAGTTCTTC. This encodes CATSDFSVTYNEQFF.

The chain has TRBV28 and TRBJ1-2; D is unresolved. Germline CDR1 and CDR2: MDHEN and SYDVKM. Trimming cost V 5 bases and J 7 bases, with 8 bases left between them. The CDR3 sequence is 11 residues long. The CDR3 DNA reads TGTGCCAGCAGTCTGTCCTTTGGCTACACCTTC. Protein sequence: CASSLSFGYTF.

The chain recombines TRBV9 with TRBJ2-2, with 8 bases lining up with TRBD2. This CDR3 has 12 residues. Trimming cost V 4 bases and J 15 bases; bases outside gene matches: 8. The germline CDR1 and CDR2 sequences are SGDLS and YYNGEE. The CDR3 sequence: CASSPGTSSVFF. The CDR3 DNA reads TGTGCCAGCAGCCCCGGGACTAGTTCGGTGTTTTTT.

The chain couples TRBV6-6 to TRBJ2-3; D is perhaps TRBD1 (7 bases). CDR1 is MNHNY, CDR2 SVGAGI, per germline (reference sequence). The CDR3 has 12 residues. V was shortened by 6 bases and J by 14 bases, with 18 bases between the two germline ends. The DNA of the CDR3 is TGTGCCAGCAGGCAGGGGGGTGGGGAAACGTATTTT. Protein sequence: CASRQGGGETYF.

The chain uses TRBV18 and TRBJ2-3; maybe TRBD1 (6 bases). CDR3 length: 14 amino acids. Between the trimmed V and J ends, which lost 2 bases and 3 bases, there was a span of 9 bases. CDR1 and CDR2 from the germline V gene are KGHSH and LQKENI. The CDR3 bases are TGTGCCAGCTCACCAACAGGGACGACAGATACGCAGTATTTT. Translating gives CASSPTGTTDTQYF.

This sequence joins TRBV5-6 and TRBJ1-3; D ambiguous. In germline, CDR1 is SGHDT, CDR2 YYEEEE. V was trimmed by 1 base and J by 2 bases, leaving 10 bases between them. The CDR3 consists of 15 residues. The CDR3 loop reads CASSLISGAGNTIYF. CDR3 coding DNA: TGTGCCAGCAGCTTGATTTCCGGGGCTGGAAACACCATATATTTT.

As regards this clone: The same CDR3 also results from other DNA sequences found in this sample. The chain joins TRBV3-1 (or the pseudogene TRBV3-2) to TRBJ2-7; tentative D call: TRBD1 (5 bases). With 1 base removed from V and 2 bases from J, the gap between germline ends came to 6 bases. CDR3 size: 13 residues. In germline, CDR1 is LGHDT, CDR2 YNNKEL (reference sequence). In nucleotides, the CDR3 is TGTGCCAGCAGCCAAGGACAGACCTACGAGCAGTACTTC. Translation: CASSQGQTYEQYF.

This chain uses TRBV30 with TRBJ1-2, with D perhaps TRBD1 (5 bases). This CDR3 has 11 residues. V was pared by 1 base and J by 14 bases, with 14 bases between. The germline V gene has CDR1 GTSNPN and CDR2 SVGIG (reference sequence). The DNA for the CDR3 is TGTGCCTGGAGTGCCCCGGGACTACTGACCTTC. Its translation is CAWSAPGLLTF.

The chain employs TRBV12-5 and TRBJ2-1, with TRBD2 as a possible D gene (5 bases). V shed 6 bases and J shed 4 bases, with 10 bases lying between them. The CDR3 is 13 residues long. Germline V gene lookup returns CDR1 LGHNT and CDR2 FRNRAP. CDR3 DNA sequence: TGTGCTAGTGGCGCCCGAGGGTACAATGAGCAGTTCTTC. Its protein is CASGARGYNEQFF.

The chain carries TRBV6-6 and TRBJ2-3, with 11 bases that match TRBD2. The CDR3 totals 15 residues. CDR1 and CDR2 (germline): MNHNY, SVGAGI (reference sequence). V shed 6 bases and J 5 bases; nucleotides not matched to a gene: 7. CDR3 residues: CASSRTSGGGDTQYF. The DNA of the CDR3 is TGTGCCAGCAGCCGCACTAGCGGGGGAGGAGATACGCAGTATTTT.

This clone was seen once. The chain has TRBV4-1 and TRBJ2-7; D might be TRBD2 (6 bases). The CDR3 extends over 14 amino acids. The V gene's germline CDR1 is MGHRA and CDR2 YSYEKL. Trimming left V 1 base short and J 2 bases short, with 9 bases between. CDR3 DNA sequence: TGCGCCAGCAGCCAAGCAGGCGGGACCTACGAGCAGTACTTC. Translated: CASSQAGGTYEQYF.

The genes are TRBV6-5 and TRBJ2-7; no reliable D call. The V gene lost 5 bases and the J gene lost 0 bases, with 11 bases spanning the gap. The CDR3 is made up of 14 amino acids. Germline CDR1 is MNHEY and CDR2 is SVGAGI. CDR3 residues: CASSTDTSSYEQYF. DNA for the CDR3: TGTGCCAGCAGTACAGACACCAGCTCCTACGAGCAGTACTTC.

The chain combines TRBV4-1 with TRBJ2-1, with 10 positions matching TRBD2. J lost 7 bases, V lost 3 bases, and 12 bases had no gene match. The CDR3 consists of 17 residues. Germline V CDR1 and CDR2: MGHRA, YSYEKL. The CDR3 nucleotides are TGCGCCAGCAGCCAGGATTTTAGCGGGAGGCCCATAAATGAGCAGTTCTTC. Translated, it gives CASSQDFSGRPINEQFF.

This clone turned up a few times. The gene calls are TRBV2 and TRBJ1-1, with a weak D call TRBD1 (5 bases). V was pared by 7 bases and J by 10 bases, with 16 bases between. CDR1 and CDR2 from the germline V gene are SNHLY and FYNNEI. This CDR3 comprises 12 residues. CDR3 in DNA: TGTGCCAGCAACCTCCAGGGCGCGCCAGCTTTCTTT. Amino acid sequence: CASNLQGAPAFF.

This clone was seen only once. J is TRBJ2-3 and V is TRBV28, with 11 bases aligning to TRBD1. V lost 1 base and J lost 3; bases outside the gene matches: 3. CDR3 length: 16 amino acids. Germline V gene lookup returns CDR1 MDHEN and CDR2 SYDVKM. CDR3 amino acids: CASSLSGQGATDTQYF. For the CDR3, the DNA is TGTGCCAGCAGTTTATCCGGACAGGGGGCTACAGATACGCAGTATTTT. Complete variable domain (other parts from reference TRBV28 and TRBJ2-3): DVKVTQSSRYLVKRTGEKVFLECVQDMDHENMFWYRQDPGLGLRLIYFSYDVKMKEKGDIPEGYSVSREKKERFSLILESASTNQTSMYLCASSLSGQGATDTQYFGPGTRLTVL.

The chain joins TRBV9 to TRBJ2-1; TRBD2 aligns across 10 bases. Germline V lookup: CDR1 SGDLS, CDR2 YYNGEE. This CDR3 contains 17 residues. Germline trimming cut 2 bases from V and 7 bases from J; bases unmatched to any gene: 12. For the CDR3, the DNA is TGTGCCAGCAGCGTTACAGGCACTAGCGGGATGGGGAATGAGCAGTTCTTC. This codes for CASSVTGTSGMGNEQFF.

V is TRBV15 and J is TRBJ2-1; the match to TRBD1 covers 8 bases. The ends lost 0 bases at V and 10 bases at J; junction bases unmatched: 11. CDR3 length: 16 residues. The germline V gene encodes CDR1 LNHNV and CDR2 YYDKDF (reference sequence). The CDR3 spells CATSRDRGTGKKEQFF. CDR3 in DNA: TGTGCCACCAGCAGAGATCGAGGGACAGGCAAAAAAGAGCAGTTCTTC.

CDR3 region: CASSPLLDTQYF. The CDR3 DNA sequence: TGTGCCAGCAGCCCACTCTTGGATACGCAGTATTTT. The genes are TRBV14 and TRBJ2-3, with D uncertain. V was cut by 4 bases and J by 6 bases, with 8 bases left in between. Germline CDR1 is SGHDN and CDR2 is FVKESK. The CDR3 runs 12 residues.

V gene TRBV2 combines with J gene TRBJ2-6; 8 bases align to TRBD1. Germline CDR1 and CDR2: SNHLY and FYNNEI. V trimming: 7 bases; J trimming: 1 base; junction bases outside the gene matches: 6. CDR3 size: 16 residues. CDR3 residues: CASMKDRASGANVLTF. The CDR3 DNA reads as TGTGCCAGCATGAAGGACAGGGCATCTGGGGCCAACGTCCTGACTTTC.